The 27 T cell receptor beta chains below were found in one sample sequenced in a study. TCRdb re-called the RT-PCR reads with MiXCR, one entry per CDR3 protein. The data hold 650,000 to 800,000 distinct CDR3 sequences, with 11% to 15% observed a single time. Sequencing input: memory CD4+ T cells from blood. The receptors were sampled from a female donor in good health, serving as a healthy control.

In this sample, this clonotype turned up many times. The chain employs TRBV12-3 or TRBV12-4 and TRBJ2-1; perhaps TRBD2 as D (5 bases). The CDR3 spans 15 residues. The V and J ends lost 6 bases and 0 bases respectively, with 12 bases between them. Here the CDR3 DNA reads TGTGCCAGCAGCTTGAGGGCGCCCTCCTACAATGAGCAGTTCTTC. Amino acids: CASSLRAPSYNEQFF.

This clonotype has only a few counts. The J gene is TRBJ1-1, the V gene TRBV20-1; TRBD1 aligns across 9 bases. CDR3 length: 14 residues. The V segment lost 4 bases and the J segment 3 bases; nucleotides outside the gene matches: 6. Germline loops: CDR1 DFQATT, CDR2 SNEGSKA (reference sequence). The CDR3: CSAIRGQGYTEAFF. DNA for the CDR3: TGCAGTGCTATCCGCGGACAGGGGTACACTGAAGCTTTCTTT.

The V call is TRBV12-3 or TRBV12-4, the J call TRBJ1-2; tentative D call: TRBD1 (5 bases). V gave up 5 bases and J gave up 0 bases, with 19 bases separating them. The CDR3 extends over 17 amino acids. The CDR3 DNA reads TGTGCCAGCAGTCCCTACCAGGGCAAGGGGACTAACTATGGCTACACCTTC. This gives the protein CASSPYQGKGTNYGYTF.

This clonotype appeared a few times. The chain links TRBV7-3 to TRBJ2-1, with 14 bases matching TRBD2. Germline V gene sequence: CDR1 SGHTA, CDR2 FQGTGA. The CDR3 is 15 amino acids. V trimming: 5 bases; J trimming: 9 bases; junction bases outside the gene matches: 6. The DNA for the CDR3 is TGTGCCAGCAGCCTAGGGACTAGCGGGAGCAGTGAGCAGTTCTTC. It specifies CASSLGTSGSSEQFF.

The chain recombines TRBV20-1 with TRBJ2-5, with TRBD2 identical over 9 bases. Germline V lookup: CDR1 DFQATT, CDR2 SNEGSKA (reference sequence). This CDR3 has 14 residues. The V gene end was trimmed by 3 bases and the J gene end by 5 bases; junction bases not matched to a gene: 7. This chain's CDR3 is CSASGGGASETQYF. CDR3 sequence (DNA): TGCAGTGCTAGTGGCGGGGGGGCCAGTGAGACCCAGTACTTC.

This clonotype has ten or more counts. The chain has TRBV6-5 and TRBJ2-1; TRBD2 matches 10 bases. V shed 4 bases, J shed 4 bases, and the junction held 7 bases outside the gene matches. This CDR3 region has 16 residues. Germline lookup yields CDR1 MNHEY and CDR2 SVGAGI. The DNA for the CDR3 is TGTGCCAGCAGTTCACCGGCTAGCGGGAGTTACAATGAGCAGTTCTTC. It is translated as CASSSPASGSYNEQFF.

This clonotype was recorded at least ten times. This chain joins TRBV7-3 and TRBJ2-5, with D possibly matching TRBD1 (6 bases). V was shortened by 5 bases and J by 4 bases, with 11 bases between the two germline ends. The CDR3 totals 13 residues. Per the germline V gene, CDR1 is SGHTA and CDR2 is FQGTGA. CDR3 residues: CASSQGSSETQYF. For the CDR3, the DNA is TGTGCCAGCAGCCAGGGGTCCTCAGAGACCCAGTACTTC. The whole variable domain, filled in from reference TRBV7-3 and TRBJ2-5, reads GAGVSQTPSNKVTEKGKYVELRCDPISGHTALYWYRQSLGQGPEFLIYFQGTGAADDSGLPNDRFFAVRPEGSVSTLKIQRTERGDSAVYLCASSQGSSETQYFGPGTRLLVL.

This clonotype was recorded at least ten times. The V and J genes are TRBV6-5 and TRBJ1-5; the match to TRBD1 covers 7 bases. V dropped 5 bases and J dropped 7; count of bases not matched to a gene: 11. Germline CDR1 and CDR2: MNHEY and SVGAGI. The CDR3 is 15 amino acids. The CDR3 coding sequence is TGTGCCAGCAGTCCACTAGACAGGGTTCAGCAGCCCCAGCATTTT. This encodes CASSPLDRVQQPQHF.

The CDR3 reads CASRRRDSPNQPQHF. The DNA of the CDR3 is TGTGCCAGCAGACGCCGGGATTCCCCCAATCAGCCCCAGCATTTT. This sequence joins TRBV6-2 or TRBV6-3 and TRBJ1-5; D uncertain. The germline gives CDR1 MNHEY, CDR2 SVGEGT. The CDR3 covers 15 residues. The V gene lost 6 bases and the J gene lost 3 bases, with 15 bases spanning the gap.

This clonotype occurred a few times. One end of the junction varies from germline; a read error may be responsible. The chain has TRBV5-1 and TRBJ2-2; the D call may be TRBD1 or TRBD2 (6 bases each). CDR1 and CDR2 (germline): SGHRS, YFSETQ. The CDR3 consists of 15 residues. Here the CDR3 reads CASSGGTMNPGELFF. The CDR3 DNA reads TGCGCCAGCAGCGGAGGGACAATGAACCCCGGGGAGCTGTTTTTT.

This chain uses TRBV5-1 with TRBJ1-1; no reliable D call. The CDR3 has 14 residues. The germline V gene has CDR1 SGHRS and CDR2 YFSETQ. V lost 4 bases and J lost 2, with 12 bases in between. The CDR3 is CASSPTGYNTEAFF. For the CDR3, the DNA is TGCGCCAGCAGCCCCACGGGGTACAACACTGAAGCTTTCTTT.

The chain is built from TRBV4-1 and TRBJ2-7, with D possibly TRBD2 on 6 matching bases. Trimming shortened V by 2 bases and J by 9 bases, and 14 bases separated the two germline ends. This CDR3 is 13 amino acids long. CDR1 is MGHRA and CDR2 is YSYEKL in the germline V gene. The CDR3 sequence is CASSQTPVGGQYF. The CDR3, as DNA: TGCGCCAGCAGCCAAACACCAGTGGGGGGGCAGTACTTC.

At least ten counts were recorded for this clonotype. This chain links TRBV6-5 with TRBJ2-7; 10 nucleotides line up with TRBD1. Germline loops: CDR1 MNHEY, CDR2 SVGAGI. V was pared by 3 bases and J by 3 bases, with 2 bases of the junction left unmatched. The CDR3 is 14 residues long. This chain's CDR3 is CASSYGDRGYEQYF. CDR3 nucleotides: TGTGCCAGCAGTTATGGGGACAGGGGCTACGAGCAGTACTTC.

The chain employs TRBV19 and TRBJ2-7; D might be TRBD1 or TRBD2, each matching 5 bases. The ends were cut back, 3 bases at V and 7 bases at J, with 19 bases in the middle. Germline loops: CDR1 LNHDA, CDR2 SQIVND (reference sequence). The CDR3 loop spans 15 amino acids. CDR3 DNA sequence: TGTGCCAGTAGTATTAATTATGTTCGTGGGGGTGAGCAGTACTTC. It yields the protein CASSINYVRGGEQYF. The full variable domain, its missing parts supplied by reference TRBV19 and TRBJ2-7, is DGGITQSPKYLFRKEGQNVTLSCEQNLNHDAMYWYRQDPGQGLRLIYYSQIVNDFQKGDIAEGYSVSREKKESFPLTVTSAQKNPTAFYLCASSINYVRGGEQYFGPGTRLTVT.

This clonotype came up a few times. J is TRBJ2-2 and V is TRBV9, with 9 bases aligning to TRBD1. The CDR3 totals 16 residues. Germline CDR1 is SGDLS and CDR2 is YYNGEE. V shed 4 bases and J 6 bases; nucleotides not matched to a gene: 10. This CDR3 reads CASSTPQGALAGELFF. The DNA of the CDR3 is TGTGCCAGCAGCACCCCACAGGGGGCGCTGGCCGGGGAGCTGTTTTTT.

The chain links TRBV28 to TRBJ2-5, with D possibly called TRBD1 or TRBD2 (5 bases each). Trimming pared 1 base from V and 1 base from J, leaving 13 bases between. This CDR3 region has 16 residues. Germline lookup yields CDR1 MDHEN and CDR2 SYDVKM. The CDR3 spells CASSLLRGSSQETQYF. For the CDR3, the DNA is TGTGCCAGCAGTTTATTACGGGGCTCGTCCCAAGAGACCCAGTACTTC.

J is TRBJ1-1 and V is TRBV20-1; D gene unclear. CDR3 size: 13 residues. Trimming took 5 bases from V and 6 from J, leaving 16 bases between them. Germline V lookup: CDR1 DFQATT, CDR2 SNEGSKA (reference sequence). The CDR3 nucleotides read TGCAGTGCTCCACAAACGAGAACCCCTGAAGCTTTCTTT. Protein: CSAPQTRTPEAFF.

This clonotype has a count of ten or more. The V and J genes are TRBV6-5 and TRBJ2-7, with 9 positions matching TRBD1. The germline V gene has CDR1 MNHEY and CDR2 SVGAGI. This CDR3 contains 13 residues. V lost 6 bases, J lost 2 bases, and 2 bases stayed unmatched. DNA for the CDR3: TGTGCCAGCAGGCGGACAGGGGCCTACGAGCAGTACTTC. Residues: CASRRTGAYEQYF.

The rearrangement links TRBV9 to TRBJ2-2; 8 bases agree with TRBD1. The CDR3 runs to 14 residues. Trimming cost V 6 bases and J 5 bases; bases outside gene matches: 6. Germline CDR1 is SGDLS and CDR2 is YYNGEE. CDR3 region: CASTGQGETGELFF. Written as DNA, the CDR3 is TGTGCCAGCACCGGACAGGGAGAGACCGGGGAGCTGTTTTTT.

This clonotype has ten or more counts. This chain links TRBV12-3 or TRBV12-4 with TRBJ1-5; D is uncertain. V was pared by 2 bases and J by 1 base, with 12 bases between. CDR3 size: 16 residues. Written as DNA, the CDR3 is TGTGCCAGCAGTTTATGGGCGGGCGCAAGCAATCAGCCCCAGCATTTT. Translated, it gives CASSLWAGASNQPQHF.

This clonotype was counted between two and nine times. V and J are TRBV7-2 and TRBJ1-4, with D perhaps matching TRBD1 (5 bases). CDR3 size: 14 residues. Germline V gene lookup returns CDR1 SGHTA and CDR2 FQGNSA. Trimming pared 5 bases from V and 4 bases from J, leaving 11 bases between. The CDR3 nucleotides are TGTGCCAGCAGCGGTCGGGGGGTTAATGAAAAACTGTTTTTT. It is translated as CASSGRGVNEKLFF. The full variable domain, completed using reference TRBV7-2 and TRBJ1-4, is GAGVSQSPSNKVTEKGKDVELRCDPISGHTALYWYRQSLGQGLEFLIYFQGNSAPDKSGLPSDRFSAERTGGSVSTLTIQRTQQEDSAVYLCASSGRGVNEKLFFGSGTQLSVL.

The chain combines TRBV15 with TRBJ2-6; 7 positions agree with TRBD2. CDR3 size: 18 residues. V lost 0 bases to trimming and J lost 0 bases; unmatched junction nucleotides: 5. Germline-derived CDR1 and CDR2 are LNHNV and YYDKDF (reference sequence). The CDR3, as DNA: TGTGCCACCAGCAGAGACTACGGGGGGAGCTCTGGGGCCAACGTCCTGACTTTC. This codes for CATSRDYGGSSGANVLTF. Full variable domain (rest looked up from reference TRBV15 and TRBJ2-6): DAMVIQNPRYQVTQFGKPVTLSCSQTLNHNVMYWYQQKSSQAPKLLFHYYDKDFNNEADTPDNFQSRRPNTSFCFLDIRSPGLGDTAMYLCATSRDYGGSSGANVLTFGAGSRLTVL.

This clonotype was detected only once. In this CDR3 the conserved last residue, phenylalanine or tryptophan, is missing, so a read error is likely. The chain has TRBV12-3 or TRBV12-4 and TRBJ1-2; D not certain. The CDR3 loop spans 13 amino acids. Trimming stripped 6 bases from V and 2 bases from J, with 10 bases between. CDR3 protein: CASSYQINYGYTV. The CDR3 DNA reads TGTGCCAGCAGCTATCAGATCAACTATGGCTACACCGTC.

This clonotype was observed many times. This chain joins TRBV7-2 and TRBJ2-7; D ambiguous. The CDR3 length is 12 residues. Trimming took 5 bases from V and 0 from J, leaving 5 bases between them. In germline, CDR1 is SGHTA, CDR2 FQGNSA. The CDR3 nucleotides read TGTGCCAGCAGCCCCCACTCCTACGAGCAGTACTTC. Protein: CASSPHSYEQYF.

In DNA form, the CDR3 reads TGTGCCAGCAGTGTCCCCAGGGAGGGGAGCGGCTACACCTTC. The encoded protein is CASSVPREGSGYTF. This chain links TRBV25-1 with TRBJ1-2; TRBD1 might be the D (5 bases). CDR3 size: 14 residues. V was shortened by 4 bases and J by 8 bases, with 17 bases between the two germline ends. CDR1 and CDR2 (germline): MGHDK, SYGVNS.

This clonotype was recorded at least ten times. The chain joins TRBV20-1 to TRBJ1-2; tentatively, D is TRBD1 (6 bases). The CDR3 is made up of 14 amino acids. The V end was cut by 5 bases, the J end by 1 base, with 14 bases between. Germline V gene lookup returns CDR1 DFQATT and CDR2 SNEGSKA (reference sequence). The CDR3 is CSAVDRLINYGYTF. CDR3 nucleotides: TGCAGTGCTGTCGACAGGCTTATTAACTATGGCTACACCTTC.

This clonotype has only a few counts. This chain links TRBV24-1 with TRBJ2-2; D perhaps matches TRBD1 (5 bases). There are 15 residues in the CDR3. Germline CDR1 and CDR2: KGHDR and SFDVKD. V lost 9 bases and J lost 3, with 16 bases in between. CDR3 bases: TGTGCCACCGAAGGCAGGGTATCGGACACCGGGGAGCTGTTTTTT. Translating gives CATEGRVSDTGELFF.